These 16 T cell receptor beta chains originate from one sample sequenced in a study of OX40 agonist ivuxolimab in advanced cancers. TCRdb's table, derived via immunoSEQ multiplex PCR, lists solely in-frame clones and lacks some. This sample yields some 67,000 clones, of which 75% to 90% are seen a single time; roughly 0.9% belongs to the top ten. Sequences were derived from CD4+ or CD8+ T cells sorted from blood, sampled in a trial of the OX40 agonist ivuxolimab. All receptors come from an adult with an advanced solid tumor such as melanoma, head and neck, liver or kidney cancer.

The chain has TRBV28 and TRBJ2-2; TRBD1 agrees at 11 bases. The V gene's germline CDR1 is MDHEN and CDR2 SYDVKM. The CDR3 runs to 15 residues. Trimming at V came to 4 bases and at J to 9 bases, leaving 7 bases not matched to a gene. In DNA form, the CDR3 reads TGTGCCAGCAGTTCCCCGGGACAGGGGGTGCGGGAGCTGTTTTTT. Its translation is CASSSPGQGVRELFF. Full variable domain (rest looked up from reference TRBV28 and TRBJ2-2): DVKVTQSSRYLVKRTGEKVFLECVQDMDHENMFWYRQDPGLGLRLIYFSYDVKMKEKGDIPEGYSVSREKKERFSLILESASTNQTSMYLCASSSPGQGVRELFFGEGSRLTVL.

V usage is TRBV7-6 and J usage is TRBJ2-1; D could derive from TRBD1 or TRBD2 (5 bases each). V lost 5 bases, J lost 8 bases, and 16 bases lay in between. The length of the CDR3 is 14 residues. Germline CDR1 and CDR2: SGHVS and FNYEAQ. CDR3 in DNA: TGTGCCAGCAGCCGAGGGGCTAGGGACGATGAGCAGTTCTTC. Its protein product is CASSRGARDDEQFF. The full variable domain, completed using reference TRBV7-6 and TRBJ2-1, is GAGVSQSPRYKVTKRGQDVALRCDPISGHVSLYWYRQALGQGPEFLTYFNYEAQQDKSGLPNDRFSAERPEGSISTLTIQRTEQRDSAMYRCASSRGARDDEQFFGPGTRLTVL.

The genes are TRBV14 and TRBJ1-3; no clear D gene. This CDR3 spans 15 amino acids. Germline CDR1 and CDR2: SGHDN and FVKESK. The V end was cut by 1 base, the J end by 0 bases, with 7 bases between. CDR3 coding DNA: TGTGCCAGCAGCCAAGTCTTCCGCTCTGGAAACACCATATATTTT. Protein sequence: CASSQVFRSGNTIYF.

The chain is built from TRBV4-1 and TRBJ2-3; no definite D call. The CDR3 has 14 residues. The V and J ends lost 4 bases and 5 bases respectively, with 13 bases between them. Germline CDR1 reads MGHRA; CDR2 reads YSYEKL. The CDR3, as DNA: TGCGCCAGCAGCCCTCAATTAGCCCTAGATACGCAGTATTTT. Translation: CASSPQLALDTQYF.

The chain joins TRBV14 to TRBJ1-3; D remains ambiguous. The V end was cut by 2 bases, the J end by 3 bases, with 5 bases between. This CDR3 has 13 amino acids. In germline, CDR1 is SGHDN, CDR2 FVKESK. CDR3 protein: CASSQSRGNTIYF. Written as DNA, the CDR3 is TGTGCCAGCAGCCAAAGTCGTGGAAACACCATATATTTT.

CDR3 loop: CASSSSGTGYEKLFF. The CDR3 bases are TGTGCCAGCAGTTCCTCCGGGACAGGATATGAAAAACTGTTTTTT. This chain connects TRBV28 to TRBJ1-4, with 8 bases that match TRBD1. CDR3 length: 15 residues. V lost 4 bases to trimming and J lost 6 bases; unmatched junction nucleotides: 7. Germline V gene sequence: CDR1 MDHEN, CDR2 SYDVKM.

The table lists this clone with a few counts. The DNA of the CDR3 is TGTGCCAGCTCACCCCAGGATAGCAATCAGCCCCAGCATTTT. This gives the protein CASSPQDSNQPQHF. The chain couples TRBV18 to TRBJ1-5; D remains ambiguous. The CDR3 consists of 14 residues. The germline V gene has CDR1 KGHSH and CDR2 LQKENI. V was trimmed by 3 bases and J by 0 bases, leaving 6 bases between them.

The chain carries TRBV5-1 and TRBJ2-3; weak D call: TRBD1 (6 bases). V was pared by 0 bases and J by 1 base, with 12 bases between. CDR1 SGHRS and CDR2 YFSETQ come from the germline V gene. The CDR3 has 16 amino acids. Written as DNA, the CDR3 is TGCGCCAGCAGCTTGGGGGGGCTTCCCCGCACAGATACGCAGTATTTT. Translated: CASSLGGLPRTDTQYF.

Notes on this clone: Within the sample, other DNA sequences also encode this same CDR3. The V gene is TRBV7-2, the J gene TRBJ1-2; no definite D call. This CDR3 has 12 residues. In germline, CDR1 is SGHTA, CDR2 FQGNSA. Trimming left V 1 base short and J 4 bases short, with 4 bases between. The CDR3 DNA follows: TGTGCCAGCAGCTTAGTTTCCTATGGCTACACCTTC. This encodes CASSLVSYGYTF.

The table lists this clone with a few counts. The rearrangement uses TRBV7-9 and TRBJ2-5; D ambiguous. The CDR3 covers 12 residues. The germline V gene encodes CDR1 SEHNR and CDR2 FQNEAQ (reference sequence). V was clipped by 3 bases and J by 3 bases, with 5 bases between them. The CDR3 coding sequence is TGTGCCAGCAGCTTGGGGAAAGAGACCCAGTACTTC. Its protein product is CASSLGKETQYF. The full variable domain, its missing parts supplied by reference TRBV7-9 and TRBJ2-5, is DTGVSQNPRHKITKRGQNVTFRCDPISEHNRLYWYRQTLGQGPEFLTYFQNEAQLEKSRLLSDRFSAERPKGSFSTLEIQRTEQGDSAMYLCASSLGKETQYFGPGTRLLVL.

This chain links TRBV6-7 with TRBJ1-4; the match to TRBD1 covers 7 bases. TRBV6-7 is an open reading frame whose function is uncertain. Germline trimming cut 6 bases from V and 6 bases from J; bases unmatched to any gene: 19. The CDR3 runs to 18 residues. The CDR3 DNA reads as TGTGCCAGCAGAACCCTTGACAGGGACTTCCATCGAGATGAAAAACTGTTTTTT. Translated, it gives CASRTLDRDFHRDEKLFF.

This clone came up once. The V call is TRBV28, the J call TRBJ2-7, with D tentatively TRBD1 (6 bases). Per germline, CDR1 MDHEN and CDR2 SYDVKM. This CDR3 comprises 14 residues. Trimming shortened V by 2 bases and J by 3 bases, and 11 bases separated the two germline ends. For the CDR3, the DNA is TGTGCCAGCAGTTTACCCAACAGGGTCTACGAGCAGTACTTC. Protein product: CASSLPNRVYEQYF.

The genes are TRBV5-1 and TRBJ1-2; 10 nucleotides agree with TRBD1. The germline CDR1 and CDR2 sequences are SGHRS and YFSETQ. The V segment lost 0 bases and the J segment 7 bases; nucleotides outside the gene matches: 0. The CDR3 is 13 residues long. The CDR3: CASSLGTGGGYTF. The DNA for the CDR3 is TGCGCCAGCAGCTTGGGGACAGGGGGTGGCTACACCTTC.

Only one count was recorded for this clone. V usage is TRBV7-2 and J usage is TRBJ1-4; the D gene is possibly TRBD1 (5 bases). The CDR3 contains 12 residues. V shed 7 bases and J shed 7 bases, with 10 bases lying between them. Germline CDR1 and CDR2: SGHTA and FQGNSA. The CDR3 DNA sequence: TGTGCCAGCAAAGGCAGGGCTGAAAAACTGTTTTTT. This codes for CASKGRAEKLFF.

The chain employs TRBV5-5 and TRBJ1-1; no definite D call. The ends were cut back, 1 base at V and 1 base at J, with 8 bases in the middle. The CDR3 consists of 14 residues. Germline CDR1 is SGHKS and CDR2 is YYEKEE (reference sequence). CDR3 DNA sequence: TGTGCCAGCAGCTTGAGACTCCAGAACACTGAAGCTTTCTTT. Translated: CASSLRLQNTEAFF.

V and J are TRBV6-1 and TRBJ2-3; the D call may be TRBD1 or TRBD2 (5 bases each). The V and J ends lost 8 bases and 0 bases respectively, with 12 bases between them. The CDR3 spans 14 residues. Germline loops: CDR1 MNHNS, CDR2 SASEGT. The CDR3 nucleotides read TGTGCCAGCCAACCGGGACCCAGCACAGATACGCAGTATTTT. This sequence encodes CASQPGPSTDTQYF.